Sequencing of this T cell receptor beta chain was carried out in a study of graft-versus-host responses after intestinal transplantation. In the study overall: Anti-thymocyte globulin induction, then tacrolimus and steroids for about 3 years, went to all recipients.

TCRdb's table, derived via immunoSEQ multiplex PCR, lists solely in-frame clones and lacks some. This table holds around 90,000 clones, 80% to 95% found once. A word on this clone: Its matching antigen is unknown.

V lost 5 bases to trimming and J lost 3 bases, with 16 bases between them. The CDR3 spans 15 residues. The germline V gene encodes CDR1 SGHNT and CDR2 YYREEE (reference sequence). Study-level results: When patients had graft-donor T cell macrochimerism, their allografts held high graft-versus-host to host-versus-graft clonal ratios. Recipient marrow held GvH clones, some first seen in ileum or blood. Early post-transplant falls in HvG clones accompanied the peak levels of circulating GvH clones.

The receptor comes from a human donor who received an intestinal transplant. This chain links TRBV5-4 with TRBJ2-3; the D gene is possibly TRBD1 (5 bases). This specimen consisted of unstimulated CD4+ T cells sorted from spleen or lymph node cells, obtained before intestinal transplant. The CDR3 here is CASRQGGVRTDTQYF. DNA for the CDR3: TGTGCCAGCAGGCAGGGTGGCGTTCGGACAGATACGCAGTATTTT. Looking up the rest from reference TRBV5-4 and TRBJ2-3 gives the full variable domain: ETGVTQSPTHLIKTRGQQVTLRCSSQSGHNTVSWYQQALGQGPQFIFQYYREEENGRGNFPPRFSGLQFPNYSSELNVNALELDDSALYLCASRQGGVRTDTQYFGPGTRLTVL.